Listed below are T cell receptor beta chains from one sample, sequenced in a study of T cell responses to AZD1222 COVID-19 vaccine. The table came from immunoSEQ multiplex PCR; TCRdb's copy has only in-frame clones and leaves some out. The repertoire holds under 150,000 clones, with over 90% as singletons. Sequencing used peripheral blood, obtained on day 0 of AZD1222 vaccination. The receptors were sampled from an adult in good health. The conserved cysteine and the conserved F or W are not part of the CDR3 here.

V gene	J gene	CDR3 protein
TRBV19	TRBJ1-5	ASSDRAYSNQPQH
TRBV6-4	TRBJ2-1	ASSEGESNEQF
TRBV5-1	TRBJ2-5	ASSPRLAGGQETQY
TRBV5-1	TRBJ1-1	ASSLGINMNTEAF
TRBV12-3/TRBV12-4	TRBJ1-2	ASSRHQGVGYT
TRBV7-9	TRBJ1-2	ASSFTGGAGYGYT
TRBV30	TRBJ1-2	ATTRGLDSLYGYT
TRBV6-5	TRBJ1-3	ASSWGDGSSGNTIY
TRBV5-6	TRBJ1-1	ASSLQQEAF
TRBV27	TRBJ2-1	ASSGDSGGAANEQF
TRBV27	TRBJ1-1	ASSLNRGTEAF
TRBV3-1/TRBV3-2	TRBJ1-2	ASSQDGWDFGYT
TRBV7-9	TRBJ1-2	ASSLAGASDGYT